These T cell receptor beta chains were read from a single sample in a study of T cell responses to AZD1222 COVID-19 vaccine. Profiling relied on immunoSEQ multiplex PCR, and the TCRdb table lists in-frame clones only, not all of them. The repertoire consists of approximately 120,000 clones, with 88% occurring once and the leading ten covering around a sixth. Sequencing used peripheral blood, obtained on day 0 of AZD1222 vaccination. The receptors stem from an adult in good health. Both conserved end residues are part of each CDR3. Fields, in order: clone size, D gene, J gene, V gene, CDR3 protein, CDR3 DNA. The D gene is left open where the match is weak. Expanded clones are given a class, and other clones once, few, many or no size at all.

NA NA TRBJ2-7 TRBV3-1/TRBV3-2 CASSLSNEQYF TGTGCCAGCAGCCTATCGAACGAGCAGTACTTC
once NA TRBJ1-4 TRBV19 CASNDRPGLNEKLFF TGTGCCAGTAATGACCGACCGGGTCTAAATGAAAAACTGTTTTTT
NA NA TRBJ2-7 TRBV7-7 CASSLGRGGYEQYF TGTGCCAGCAGCTTAGGCAGGGGAGGGTACGAGCAGTACTTC
once NA TRBJ1-1 TRBV5-1 CASSPQQVPNTEAFF TGCGCCAGCAGCCCCCAACAGGTTCCGAACACTGAAGCTTTCTTT
NA NA TRBJ2-1 TRBV9 CASSPAAWAREQFF TGTGCCAGCAGCCCCGCCGCTTGGGCCAGGGAGCAGTTCTTC
NA NA TRBJ1-1 TRBV5-1 CASSLALGENTEAFF TGCGCCAGCAGCTTGGCCCTGGGAGAGAACACTGAAGCTTTCTTT
NA NA TRBJ2-1 TRBV7-3 CASSLSPGNEQFF TGTGCCAGCAGCTTAAGCCCCGGCAATGAGCAGTTCTTC
NA NA TRBJ1-2 TRBV5-1 CASSWGPLGGNYGYTF TGCGCCAGCAGCTGGGGCCCCCTCGGTGGGAACTATGGCTACACCTTC
NA NA TRBJ1-6 TRBV2 CASSEAEGSPLHF TGTGCCAGCAGTGAAGCGGAAGGGTCACCCCTCCACTTT
NA TRBD1 TRBJ2-1 TRBV10-2 CASSPGQGIINVQFF TGCGCCAGCAGCCCGGGACAGGGGATAATCAATGTGCAGTTCTTC
few NA TRBJ2-1 TRBV6-1 CASSDPGGPRNEQFF TGTGCCAGCAGTGACCCGGGCGGACCCCGCAATGAGCAGTTCTTC
NA TRBD2 TRBJ2-3 TRBV19 CASRTSGGSSTDTQYF TGTGCCAGCCGGACTAGCGGGGGGAGCAGCACAGATACGCAGTATTTT
NA TRBD1 TRBJ1-1 TRBV5-4 CASSSGRQGATEAFF TGTGCCAGCAGTTCAGGTCGACAGGGGGCAACTGAAGCTTTCTTT
NA NA TRBJ2-5 TRBV6-4 CASSASRGETQYF TGTGCCAGCAGTGCCTCAAGGGGGGAGACCCAGTACTTC
many NA TRBJ1-5 TRBV2 CASSERGGQPQHF TGTGCCAGCAGTGAGAGGGGCGGTCAGCCCCAGCATTTT
NA NA TRBJ2-1 TRBV19 CASMGADSNSYNEQFF TGTGCCAGTATGGGGGCGGACTCTAACTCCTACAATGAGCAGTTCTTC
NA NA TRBJ1-2 TRBV6-5 CASRGEVIYTF TGTGCCAGCAGGGGGGAAGTAATCTACACCTTC
NA NA TRBJ1-5 TRBV18 CASSPVEGQQPQHF TGTGCCAGCTCACCAGTTGAAGGGCAACAGCCCCAGCATTTT
NA NA TRBJ2-2 TRBV3-1/TRBV3-2 CASSPRQATGELFF TGTGCCAGCAGCCCCAGACAGGCGACCGGGGAGCTGTTTTTT
NA NA TRBJ2-2 TRBV5-4 CASSSGTPNTGELFF TGTGCCAGCTCCTCCGGGACACCGAACACCGGGGAGCTGTTTTTT
NA NA TRBJ1-5 TRBV19 CASSIRRSNQPQHF TGTGCCAGTAGTATAAGGAGAAGCAATCAGCCCCAGCATTTT
NA TRBD2 TRBJ2-1 TRBV19 CASSRITGTTHNEQFF TGTGCCAGTAGTAGGATAACCGGGACTACCCACAATGAGCAGTTCTTC
NA NA TRBJ1-5 TRBV3-1/TRBV3-2 CASSGGLTNQPQHF TGTGCCAGCAGCGGGGGATTAACTAATCAGCCCCAGCATTTT
NA NA TRBJ1-2 TRBV25-1 CASSALGSWAGGYTF TGTGCCAGCAGTGCATTGGGATCTTGGGCTGGTGGCTACACCTTC
NA NA TRBJ2-1 TRBV2 CASSEWALRNEQFF TGTGCCAGCAGTGAATGGGCCCTTCGGAATGAGCAGTTCTTC
NA TRBD1 TRBJ1-4 TRBV23-1 CASSQRRQGLNEKLFF TGCGCCAGCAGTCAACGCCGACAGGGGCTAAATGAAAAACTGTTTTTT
NA TRBD1 TRBJ1-1 TRBV5-1 CASSRTGAELNTEAFF TGCGCCAGCAGCCGGACAGGGGCTGAGTTGAACACTGAAGCTTTCTTT
NA NA TRBJ1-2 TRBV29-1 CSVDPMDGYTF TGCAGCGTTGACCCGATGGATGGCTACACCTTC
NA NA TRBJ2-7 TRBV4-2 CASSQGKPRGVAYEQYF TGTGCCAGCAGCCAGGGTAAGCCGAGGGGAGTCGCCTACGAGCAGTACTTC
few NA TRBJ2-4 TRBV7-9 CASSSPGRADPANIQYF TGTGCCAGCAGCTCCCCCGGCAGGGCGGATCCGGCCAACATTCAGTACTTC
few NA TRBJ1-5 TRBV5-1 CASSLEGGPTSNQPQHF TGCGCCAGCAGCTTGGAGGGAGGGCCCACTAGCAATCAGCCCCAGCATTTT
NA NA TRBJ1-6 TRBV2 CASSRQVPNSPLHF TGTGCCAGCAGTAGACAGGTCCCTAATTCACCCCTCCACTTT
NA TRBD1 TRBJ1-2 TRBV6-1 CASSEAVGGNYGYTF TGTGCCAGCAGTGAAGCAGTAGGGGGCAACTATGGCTACACCTTC
NA TRBD1 TRBJ1-2 TRBV7-9 CASSLPTGLLGYTF TGTGCCAGCAGCTTACCGACAGGGTTGCTTGGCTACACCTTC
NA NA TRBJ1-1 TRBV30 CAWSVLTPNTEAFF TGTGCCTGGAGTGTACTGACTCCGAACACTGAAGCTTTCTTT
NA NA TRBJ2-7 TRBV19 CASSQDSTLGEQYF TGTGCCAGTAGCCAGGATTCCACACTAGGTGAGCAGTACTTC
NA NA TRBJ1-1 TRBV7-9 CASSLGRNTEAFF TGTGCCAGCAGCCTAGGGAGGAACACTGAAGCTTTCTTT
NA TRBD1 TRBJ2-1 TRBV11-3 CASRARGTGRSNEQFF TGTGCCAGCAGAGCTCGGGGGACAGGAAGAAGCAATGAGCAGTTCTTC
NA TRBD1 TRBJ1-4 TRBV2 CASTPDRSATNEKLFF TGTGCCAGCACCCCGGACAGGAGTGCAACTAATGAAAAACTGTTTTTT
NA NA TRBJ1-4 TRBV12-3/TRBV12-4 CASTPPGAEKLFF TGTGCCAGCACCCCACCCGGGGCGGAAAAACTGTTTTTT
NA NA TRBJ1-5 TRBV24-1 CATSDAGLTAGQPQHF TGTGCCACCAGTGATGCCGGGTTAACCGCGGGTCAGCCCCAGCATTTT